This T cell receptor beta chain was documented in a study of shared clonotypes between healthy human individuals. Generated by immunoSEQ multiplex PCR, the TCRdb table keeps only in-frame clones and is missing some. Counted here are about 1.1 million clones, about 80% occurring once; the ten biggest clones make up 0.89%. V lost 4 bases and J lost 0, with 16 bases in between. CDR3 length: 18 residues. Germline lookup yields CDR1 SGHAT and CDR2 FQNNGV. What was sequenced was memory CD4+ T cells from PBMCs. Subset described: CD45RA-negative fraction. V usage is TRBV11-2 and J usage is TRBJ2-6, with D uncertain. The sequence derives from a man aged 18 to 35 in good health. Some clones in this sample may be carry-over from other donors' samples. The CDR3, as DNA: TGTGCCAGCAGCTCCCTCCAGCGAGAGTACTCTGGGGCCAACGTCCTGACTTTC. This encodes CASSSLQREYSGANVLTF. Full variable domain (rest looked up from reference TRBV11-2 and TRBJ2-6): EAGVAQSPRYKIIEKRQSVAFWCNPISGHATLYWYQQILGQGPKLLIQFQNNGVVDDSQLPKDRFSAERLKGVDSTLKIQPAKLEDSAVYLCASSSLQREYSGANVLTFGAGSRLTVL.